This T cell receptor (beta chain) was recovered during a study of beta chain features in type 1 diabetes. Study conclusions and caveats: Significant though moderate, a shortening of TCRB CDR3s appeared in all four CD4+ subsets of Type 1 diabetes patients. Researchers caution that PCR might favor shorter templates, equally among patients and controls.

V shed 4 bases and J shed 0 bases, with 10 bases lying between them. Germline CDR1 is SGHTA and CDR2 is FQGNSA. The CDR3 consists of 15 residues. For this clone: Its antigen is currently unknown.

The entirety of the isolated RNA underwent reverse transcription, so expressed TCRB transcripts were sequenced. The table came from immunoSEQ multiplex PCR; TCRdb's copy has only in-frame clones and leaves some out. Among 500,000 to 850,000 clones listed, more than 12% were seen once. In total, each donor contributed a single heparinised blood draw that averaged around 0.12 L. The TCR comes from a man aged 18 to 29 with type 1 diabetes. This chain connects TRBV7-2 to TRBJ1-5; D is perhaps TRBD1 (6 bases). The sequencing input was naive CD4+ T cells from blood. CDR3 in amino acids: CASSSWTDSNQPQHF. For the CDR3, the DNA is TGTGCCAGCAGCTCCTGGACAGATAGCAATCAGCCCCAGCATTTT.